Below, 13 T cell receptor beta chains from the same sample are listed, as sequenced in a study of shared clonotypes between healthy human individuals. Measured with immunoSEQ multiplex PCR; TCRdb has only the in-frame clones, and not every one. The sample yields approximately 1.1 million clones, around 78% seen once. The sequencing input was memory CD4+ T cells from PBMCs. Specified subset: CD45RA-negative fraction. These receptors were obtained from a man in his late teens or twenties in good health. Some clones in this sample may be carry-over from other donors' samples.

The chain couples TRBV5-1 to TRBJ2-7; 7 bases align to TRBD1. Trimming removed 4 bases from V and 5 bases from J; junction bases left unmatched: 9. The germline V gene has CDR1 SGHRS and CDR2 YFSETQ. This CDR3 has 14 residues. The CDR3 region is CASSPGTALDEQYF. In DNA form, the CDR3 reads TGCGCCAGCAGCCCCGGGACAGCTTTAGACGAGCAGTACTTC.

This chain joins TRBV5-5 and TRBJ1-1; D unresolved. The length of the CDR3 is 16 residues. Germline V lookup: CDR1 SGHKS, CDR2 YYEKEE (reference sequence). V lost 1 base and J lost 1, with 14 bases in between. The CDR3 is CASSLIFRAGNTEAFF. Written as DNA, the CDR3 is TGTGCCAGCAGCTTGATATTTAGGGCGGGGAACACTGAAGCTTTCTTT.

This chain uses TRBV28 with TRBJ1-3; D may be TRBD1 (5 bases). The germline V gene encodes CDR1 MDHEN and CDR2 SYDVKM. V was cut by 9 bases and J by 1 base, with 13 bases left in between. The CDR3 has 14 residues. CDR3 coding DNA: TGTGCCAGTACCGCCCGGGGGTCTGGAAACACCATATATTTT. It codes for CASTARGSGNTIYF.

This clone was counted many times. The same CDR3 is also encoded by other DNA sequences in this sample. This rearrangement joins TRBV27 to TRBJ2-5; 12 nucleotides line up with TRBD2. With 4 bases clipped from V and 2 bases from J, the junction kept 8 bases outside the gene matches. There are 17 residues in the CDR3. From germline, CDR1 is MNHEY and CDR2 SMNVEV (reference sequence). The CDR3 nucleotides read TGTGCCAGCAGTTCCCGGACTAGCGGGACCGGTCAAGAGACCCAGTACTTC. As protein: CASSSRTSGTGQETQYF.

The rearrangement uses TRBV10-3 and TRBJ2-3; no clear D gene. Germline loops: CDR1 ENHRY, CDR2 SYGVKD. V lost 8 bases and J lost 1, with 10 bases in between. The length of the CDR3 is 13 residues. This CDR3 reads CAISRERTDTQYF. The CDR3 DNA follows: TGTGCCATCTCTAGGGAACGCACAGATACGCAGTATTTT.

The chain combines TRBV7-9 with TRBJ1-1; D gene uncertain. This CDR3 has 11 residues. The ends were cut back, 3 bases at V and 7 bases at J, with 6 bases in the middle. Germline V gene lookup returns CDR1 SEHNR and CDR2 FQNEAQ (reference sequence). DNA of the CDR3: TGTGCCAGCAGCTTCCGGGGTGAAGCTTTCTTT. This translates into CASSFRGEAFF.

The sample holds one count of this clone. The chain couples TRBV5-4 to TRBJ2-5; D is undetermined. The CDR3 totals 15 residues. V lost 1 base and J lost 5, with 15 bases in between. In germline, CDR1 is SGHNT, CDR2 YYREEE (reference sequence). CDR3 in amino acids: CASSLKSRPMETQYF. In nucleotides, the CDR3 is TGTGCCAGCAGCTTGAAGTCTCGGCCTATGGAGACCCAGTACTTC.

Comments on this clone: The same CDR3 can be traced to other DNA sequences in this sample. The chain carries TRBV18 and TRBJ2-1, with a possible D match to TRBD1 (6 bases). Germline loops: CDR1 KGHSH, CDR2 LQKENI. Trimming took 3 bases from V and 4 from J, leaving 13 bases between them. The CDR3 runs to 15 residues. The CDR3 loop is CASSPTTGTYNEQFF. In nucleotides, the CDR3 is TGTGCCAGCTCACCGACAACAGGGACATACAATGAGCAGTTCTTC.

The chain has TRBV7-3 and TRBJ2-2; a possible D gene is TRBD2 (6 bases). V gave up 4 bases and J gave up 0 bases, with 9 bases separating them. Germline CDR1 SGHTA, CDR2 FQGTGA. This CDR3 region has 15 residues. DNA for the CDR3: TGTGCCAGCAGCTCGGGACTTTCGAACACCGGGGAGCTGTTTTTT. It translates to CASSSGLSNTGELFF.

V gene TRBV7-3 combines with J gene TRBJ2-1, with a tentative D call TRBD2 (5 bases). Deletions cut 2 bases from V and 4 bases from J, with 9 bases between. There are 14 residues in the CDR3. Germline V gives CDR1 SGHTA, CDR2 FQGTGA. The CDR3 nucleotides are TGTGCCAGCAGCTTAGGCGGGTTTTACAATGAGCAGTTCTTC. It is translated as CASSLGGFYNEQFF.

The chain employs TRBV13 and TRBJ2-3; TRBD2 matches 8 bases. The CDR3 has 13 residues. CDR1 is PRHDT and CDR2 is FYEKMQ in the germline V gene (reference sequence). Here the CDR3 DNA reads TGTTCGGAGCGGGAGATTTCGACAGATACGCAGTATTTT. The encoded protein is CSEREISTDTQYF.

This chain joins TRBV2 and TRBJ1-1, with 7 bases identical to TRBD1. Trimming at V came to 6 bases and at J to 6 bases, leaving 13 bases not matched to a gene. Per the germline V gene, CDR1 is SNHLY and CDR2 is FYNNEI. The CDR3 length is 15 residues. This CDR3 reads CASRQRGGEVPEAFF. In DNA form, the CDR3 reads TGTGCCAGCAGACAACGAGGGGGCGAGGTTCCTGAAGCTTTCTTT.

This clone was seen only a few times. CDR3 residues: CASKLGQGRNTEAFF. CDR3 DNA sequence: TGTGCCAGCAAACTGGGACAGGGGCGGAACACTGAAGCTTTCTTT. The V and J genes are TRBV28 and TRBJ1-1, with 10 bases lining up with TRBD1. The J segment lost 1 base and the V segment lost 7 bases, leaving 6 bases of the junction unmatched. The CDR3 sequence is 15 residues long. CDR1 and CDR2 (germline): MDHEN, SYDVKM.